These 18 T cell receptor beta chains originate from one sample sequenced in a study of OX40 agonist ivuxolimab in advanced cancers. Sequenced by immunoSEQ multiplex PCR; TCRdb stores in-frame clones only, minus some. Of approximately 70,000 clones detected, around 86% appear once; the ten largest clones hold 6.5% to 7.5%. Specimen: CD4+ or CD8+ T cells sorted from blood, collected in a trial of the OX40 agonist ivuxolimab. All receptors derive from an adult with an advanced solid tumor such as melanoma, head and neck, liver or kidney cancer.

The sample holds one count of this clone. The rearrangement uses TRBV5-5 and TRBJ1-4; no reliable D call. Looked up from germline, CDR1 is SGHKS and CDR2 is YYEKEE (reference sequence). The CDR3 spans 15 residues. Trimming took off 2 bases at V and 5 bases at J, with 13 bases between the two ends. The CDR3 reads CASSFEVGRNEKLFF. The CDR3 DNA sequence: TGTGCCAGCAGCTTTGAAGTAGGGAGGAATGAAAAACTGTTTTTT.

This chain joins TRBV11-2 and TRBJ2-1, with D unresolved. Trimming left V 1 base short and J 2 bases short, with 12 bases between. This CDR3 contains 16 residues. CDR1 is SGHAT and CDR2 is FQNNGV in the germline V gene. The CDR3 reads CASSLVRSQPYNEQFF. The CDR3 DNA follows: TGTGCCAGCAGCTTAGTCCGATCCCAGCCCTACAATGAGCAGTTCTTC.

This chain links TRBV19 with TRBJ1-3; possible D gene TRBD1, 6 bases. V shed 0 bases and J shed 2 bases, with 8 bases lying between them. CDR3 size: 15 residues. Per the germline V gene, CDR1 is LNHDA and CDR2 is SQIVND (reference sequence). The CDR3 region has the DNA TGTGCCAGTAGTATAGATGGGGGCGCTGGAAACACCATATATTTT. Protein product: CASSIDGGAGNTIYF.

The rearrangement uses TRBV7-9 and TRBJ1-4; D is ambiguous. CDR1 is SEHNR, CDR2 FQNEAQ, per germline (reference sequence). The CDR3 spans 15 residues. Trimming cost V 5 bases and J 4 bases, with 14 bases left between them. The chain's CDR3 is CASSVGHQDNEKLFF. The CDR3 DNA follows: TGTGCCAGCAGCGTGGGCCATCAGGATAATGAAAAACTGTTTTTT.

The rearrangement links TRBV4-2 to TRBJ2-1, with 7 bases identical to TRBD2. V gave up 2 bases and J gave up 7 bases; unmatched junction bases: 17. Germline assignment: CDR1 LGHNA and CDR2 YNFKEQ. This CDR3 has 18 residues. CDR3 amino acids: CASSQRPSGLSSGNEQFF. CDR3 bases: TGTGCCAGCAGCCAACGGCCCTCGGGACTATCGAGCGGGAATGAGCAGTTCTTC.

The table lists this clone with a count of one. The chain is built from TRBV7-2 and TRBJ1-3; D is ambiguous. The CDR3 is made up of 12 amino acids. V gave up 1 base and J gave up 7 bases, with 5 bases separating them. Germline CDR1 SGHTA, CDR2 FQGNSA. Here the CDR3 reads CASSLGVNTIYF. The CDR3 nucleotides read TGTGCCAGCAGCTTAGGTGTGAACACCATATATTTT. The full variable domain, completed using reference TRBV7-2 and TRBJ1-3, is GAGVSQSPSNKVTEKGKDVELRCDPISGHTALYWYRQSLGQGLEFLIYFQGNSAPDKSGLPSDRFSAERTGGSVSTLTIQRTQQEDSAVYLCASSLGVNTIYFGEGSWLTVV.

The rearrangement joins TRBV10-3 to TRBJ1-2; tentatively, D is TRBD1 (5 bases). CDR3 length: 15 amino acids. V lost 6 bases and J lost 0, with 14 bases in between. CDR1 is ENHRY, CDR2 SYGVKD, per germline. CDR3 region: CAIRTGATSNYGYTF. The CDR3 nucleotides read TGTGCCATCAGGACTGGGGCGACCTCTAACTATGGCTACACCTTC.

The chain carries TRBV7-9 and TRBJ1-2, with D possibly matching TRBD1 (5 bases). CDR1 SEHNR and CDR2 FQNEAQ come from the germline V gene (reference sequence). The CDR3 is made up of 14 amino acids. Trimming cost V 4 bases and J 4 bases, with 13 bases left between them. CDR3: CASSSARATYGYTF. CDR3 nucleotide sequence: TGTGCCAGCAGCTCCGCCAGGGCCACCTATGGCTACACCTTC.

The chain carries TRBV30 and TRBJ1-1, with D hard to call. The ends were cut back, 2 bases at V and 5 bases at J, with 6 bases in the middle. There are 11 residues in the CDR3. Germline CDR1 reads GTSNPN; CDR2 reads SVGIG (reference sequence). As DNA, the CDR3 is TGTGCCTGGAGTTGGAGGACTGAAGCTTTCTTT. Its translation is CAWSWRTEAFF.

The chain joins TRBV7-9 to TRBJ2-1; D ambiguous. The V gene lost 5 bases and the J gene lost 8 bases, with 10 bases spanning the gap. The germline V gene has CDR1 SEHNR and CDR2 FQNEAQ (reference sequence). This CDR3 region has 12 residues. CDR3: CASSHYGDEQFF. The DNA of the CDR3 is TGTGCCAGCAGCCACTATGGCGATGAGCAGTTCTTC. The variable domain in full, completed from reference TRBV7-9 and TRBJ2-1, reads DTGVSQNPRHKITKRGQNVTFRCDPISEHNRLYWYRQTLGQGPEFLTYFQNEAQLEKSRLLSDRFSAERPKGSFSTLEIQRTEQGDSAMYLCASSHYGDEQFFGPGTRLTVL.

V usage is TRBV10-2 and J usage is TRBJ1-2; D is perhaps TRBD1 (6 bases). CDR3 length: 15 amino acids. CDR1 is WSHSY and CDR2 is SAAADI in the germline V gene. V lost 0 bases to trimming and J lost 7 bases, with 15 bases between them. This CDR3 reads CASSESGRRGSGYTF. The CDR3 nucleotides read TGCGCCAGCAGTGAGTCAGGGAGGAGGGGGTCTGGCTACACCTTC.

The chain carries TRBV7-2 and TRBJ2-5, with 8 bases that match TRBD2. Germline CDR1 and CDR2: SGHTA and FQGNSA. V was clipped by 5 bases and J by 4 bases; unmatched bases: 12. CDR3 length: 16 amino acids. The CDR3: CASSPKIGTRLETQYF. CDR3 DNA: TGTGCCAGCAGCCCAAAAATCGGGACTAGGCTAGAGACCCAGTACTTC.

V and J are TRBV7-6 and TRBJ2-1; tentative D call: TRBD2 (5 bases). The CDR3 length is 16 residues. In germline, CDR1 is SGHVS, CDR2 FNYEAQ. The V end lost 1 base, the J end lost 1 base, and 11 bases lay between the germline ends. CDR3 protein: CASSLGGLASYNEQFF. DNA of the CDR3: TGTGCCAGCAGCTTAGGAGGGCTAGCATCCTACAATGAGCAGTTCTTC. Filled out from reference TRBV7-6 and TRBJ2-1, the complete variable domain reads GAGVSQSPRYKVTKRGQDVALRCDPISGHVSLYWYRQALGQGPEFLTYFNYEAQQDKSGLPNDRFSAERPEGSISTLTIQRTEQRDSAMYRCASSLGGLASYNEQFFGPGTRLTVL.

This clone was counted once. The chain joins TRBV7-2 to TRBJ1-4; D unresolved. This CDR3 contains 14 residues. CDR1 and CDR2 (germline): SGHTA, FQGNSA. Trimming removed 7 bases from V and 11 bases from J, with 20 bases in between. The CDR3 DNA follows: TGTGCCAGCACTACAGCAGCGGCCACGCGTAAACTGTTTTTT. It specifies CASTTAAATRKLFF.

The gene calls are TRBV6-5 and TRBJ1-2; D is unclear. Germline-derived CDR1 and CDR2 are MNHEY and SVGAGI. V was cut by 5 bases and J by 4 bases, with 14 bases left in between. The CDR3 runs to 14 residues. CDR3 sequence reads: CASSESRYSYGYTF. CDR3 DNA: TGTGCCAGCAGTGAAAGTCGCTATAGCTATGGCTACACCTTC.

This rearrangement joins TRBV7-9 to TRBJ2-1; 10 bases align to TRBD2. CDR1 and CDR2 from the germline V gene are SEHNR and FQNEAQ (reference sequence). Trimming cost V 5 bases and J 15 bases; bases outside gene matches: 7. The CDR3 extends over 12 amino acids. The CDR3 region is CASSHSSGRRFF. In nucleotides, the CDR3 is TGTGCCAGCAGCCACTCTAGCGGGAGACGGTTCTTC.

The V and J genes are TRBV2 and TRBJ2-6, with D maybe TRBD2 (6 bases). Germline CDR1 SNHLY, CDR2 FYNNEI. With 2 bases removed from V and 2 bases from J, the gap between germline ends came to 10 bases. The CDR3 spans 16 residues. The chain's CDR3 is CASSETGGTGANVLTF. The CDR3, as DNA: TGTGCCAGCAGTGAAACGGGCGGGACTGGGGCCAACGTCCTGACTTTC.

The V and J genes are TRBV11-1 and TRBJ2-1; D uncertain. Trimming cost V 2 bases and J 0 bases, with 11 bases left between them. CDR1 SGHAT and CDR2 FQDESV come from the germline V gene (reference sequence). CDR3 length equals 16 residues. The DNA of the CDR3 is TGTGCCAGCAGCTTAAGACCTCCCAGCTCCTACAATGAGCAGTTCTTC. Its translation: CASSLRPPSSYNEQFF.